This T cell receptor (beta chain) was documented in a study of Graves' ophthalmopathy and Graves' hyperthyroidism. V lost 2 bases and J lost 6, with 4 bases in between. CDR3 length: 12 amino acids. The germline CDR1 and CDR2 sequences are MNHEY and SVGEGT. This clonotype was detected ten times or more. TCR beta CDR3 regions were amplified from RNA transcripts. An opening RT-PCR round employed HTBI primers and preceded a second-round multiplex PCR. Using its own MiXCR run on the multiplex PCR reads, TCRdb lists one record per CDR3 protein. The sample has hundreds of thousands of distinct CDR3 sequences, around a fifth seen once.

The chain carries TRBV6-2 or TRBV6-3 and TRBJ2-2; D gene uncertain. The specimen was peripheral blood. The sequence derives from a woman under 30 with stable Graves' hyperthyroidism. Some clones in this sample may be carry-over from other donors' samples. The CDR3 protein is CASSYVAGELFF. DNA for the CDR3: TGTGCCAGCAGTTACGTAGCCGGGGAGCTGTTTTTT.